The entry below gives a single T cell receptor (beta chain) sequence along with its context. No antigen is known for it. Unique molecular identifiers featured in each of the TCR beta cDNA libraries. TCRdb passed the PCR reads through MiXCR, listing each CDR3 protein once. The table has approximately 730,000 distinct CDR3 sequences, less than 35% seen once. This entry belongs to a study of post-analysis software for immune sequencing data. Study-level results: Controls had lower frequencies than patients of about 5 TRBV segments, which included TRBV5-6, TRBV5-1 and TRBV20-1.

The length of the CDR3 is 18 residues. Germline V gene lookup returns CDR1 SGHTA and CDR2 FQGNSA. V was cut by 1 base and J by 1 base, with 20 bases left in between. The source is a girl aged 5-17 years with multiple sclerosis. The specimen sequenced was blood. V and J are TRBV7-2 and TRBJ2-7, with D possibly matching TRBD1 (6 bases). CDR3 sequence (DNA): TGTGCCAGCAGCTTAGGGTCAGCCAGGGGCCTTCTTTCCTACGAGCAGTACTTC. Encoded protein: CASSLGSARGLLSYEQYF.